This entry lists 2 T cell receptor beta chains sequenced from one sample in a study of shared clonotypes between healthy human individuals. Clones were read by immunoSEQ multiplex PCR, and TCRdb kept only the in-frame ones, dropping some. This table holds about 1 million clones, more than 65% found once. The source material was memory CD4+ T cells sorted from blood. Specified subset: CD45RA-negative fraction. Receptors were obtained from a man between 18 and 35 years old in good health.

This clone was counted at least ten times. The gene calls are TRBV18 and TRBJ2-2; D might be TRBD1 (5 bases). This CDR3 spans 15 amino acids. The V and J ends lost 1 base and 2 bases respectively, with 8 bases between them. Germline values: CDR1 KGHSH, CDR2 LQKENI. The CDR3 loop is CASSPRQTNTGELFF. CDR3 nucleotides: TGTGCCAGCTCACCACGACAGACAAACACCGGGGAGCTGTTTTTT.

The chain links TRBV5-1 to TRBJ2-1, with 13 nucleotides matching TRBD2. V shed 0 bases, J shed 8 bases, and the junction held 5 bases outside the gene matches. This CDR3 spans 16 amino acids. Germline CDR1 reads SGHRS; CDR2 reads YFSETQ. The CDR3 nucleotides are TGCGCCAGCAGCTTGGTACTAGCGGGGGGGCCCCATGAGCAGTTCTTC. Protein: CASSLVLAGGPHEQFF.